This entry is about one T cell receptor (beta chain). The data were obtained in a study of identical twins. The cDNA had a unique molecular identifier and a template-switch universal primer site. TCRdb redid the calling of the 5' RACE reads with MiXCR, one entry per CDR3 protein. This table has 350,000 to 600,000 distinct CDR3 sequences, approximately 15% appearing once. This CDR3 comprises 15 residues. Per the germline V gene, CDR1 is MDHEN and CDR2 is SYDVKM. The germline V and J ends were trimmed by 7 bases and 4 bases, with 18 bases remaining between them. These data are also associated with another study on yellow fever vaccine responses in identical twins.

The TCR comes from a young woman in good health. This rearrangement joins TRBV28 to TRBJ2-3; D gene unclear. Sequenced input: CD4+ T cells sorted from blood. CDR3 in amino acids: CASTRPPPYPDTQYF. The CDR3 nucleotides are TGTGCCAGCACTAGACCCCCTCCATACCCAGATACGCAGTATTTT.